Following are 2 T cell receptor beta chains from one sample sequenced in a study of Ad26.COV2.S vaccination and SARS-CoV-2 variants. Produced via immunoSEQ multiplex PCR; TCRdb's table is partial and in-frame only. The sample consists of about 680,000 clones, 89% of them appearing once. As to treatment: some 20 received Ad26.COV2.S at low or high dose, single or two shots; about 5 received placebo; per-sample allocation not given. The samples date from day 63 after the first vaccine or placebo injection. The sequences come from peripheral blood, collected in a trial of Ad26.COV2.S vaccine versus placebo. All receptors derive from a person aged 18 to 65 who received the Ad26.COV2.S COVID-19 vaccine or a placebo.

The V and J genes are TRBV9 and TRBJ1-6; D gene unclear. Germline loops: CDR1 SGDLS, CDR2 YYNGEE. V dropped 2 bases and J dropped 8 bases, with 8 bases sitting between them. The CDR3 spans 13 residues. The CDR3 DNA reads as TGTGCCAGCAGCGTCACCCCCGATTCACCCCTCCACTTT. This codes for CASSVTPDSPLHF.

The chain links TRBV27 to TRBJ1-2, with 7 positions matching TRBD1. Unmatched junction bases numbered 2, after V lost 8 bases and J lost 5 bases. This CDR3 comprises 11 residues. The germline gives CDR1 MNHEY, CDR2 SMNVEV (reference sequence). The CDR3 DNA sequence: TGTGCCAGCGGGGACAGATATGGCTACACCTTC. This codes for CASGDRYGYTF.